Sequencing of this T cell receptor (beta chain) was carried out in a study of spatial heterogeneity in lung cancer (dated by TCRdb to the late 2010s). With regard to the full study: Beta-chain transcripts were consistently detected in greater numbers than alpha-chain transcripts, which likely reflected higher beta-chain transcript abundance. In non-small cell lung cancer, the study made a quantitative comparison of TCR alpha and beta repertoires among multiple tumor regions, matched nontumor lung and blood. A strong correlation was found between TCR transcript counts in tumor regions and a T cell transcriptional module score from matched bulk RNA-seq. In the raw uncorrected reads, each unique combination of TCR and UMI appeared more than ten times on average. TCR repertoire features were related to nonsynonymous mutation counts determined by whole-exome sequencing of tumor tissue. Both alpha and beta chains were TCR-sequenced in around 220 tumor regions, about 64 matched nontumor lung samples and roughly 54 PBMC samples obtained at surgery. The full study reports these points: Estimated TCR-seq coverage of tumor T cells was only roughly 7% for alpha chains and 12% to 15% for beta chains. The tumor nonsynonymous mutation count correlated with the number of expanded alpha and beta TCRs within the tumor. The count of ubiquitous expanded TCRs correlated with the count of ubiquitous nonsynonymous mutations, and the count of regional expanded TCRs correlated with the count of regional nonsynonymous mutations. Confirming at a functional level the hypothesis that regional TCRs recognize regional mutations was considered to require additional single-cell paired TCR alpha and beta sequencing.

In this sample, this clonotype turned up many times. There is no known antigen for this receptor. No base qualities exist here, and no much larger clone lies one base off it. The germline V gene (reference sequence) provides CDR1 DFQATT and CDR2 SNEGSKA. V is cut back by 8 bases and J by 1 base, with 15 bases in the junction unmatched. The cysteine opens and the phenylalanine closes a CDR3 of 17 amino acids. Only the CDR3 part of the read is kept: 51 bases, read in frame from the first base. This specimen's time point label, per the study, means: sample taken at primary tumor resection. The donors were 72 patients from the lung TRACERx cohort who had early-stage, untreated non-small cell lung cancer. For TCR sequencing, whole RNA was extracted from tumor and nontumor lung tissue, or from cryopreserved PBMC samples, and no cell sorting was done. Only patients with enough RNA available from two or more tumor regions were chosen for TCR sequencing. A lung pathologist reviewed the tumor and adjacent nontumor lung specimens before the specimens were selected.

Libraries were made using 5' RACE. Sequencing used a NextSeq 500. In the TCR library protocol, a unique molecular identifier was attached to each TCR cDNA molecule so that PCR and sequencing errors could be corrected. Regarding the original processing steps: Decombinator tools were used for TCR identification, UMI-based error correction and CDR3 extraction. TCRs above a frequency of 2 per 1,000, corresponding to the top 1% of the tumor frequency distribution, were defined as expanded. Expanded tumor TCRs statistically deemed absent (corrected P<0.05) from at least one tumor region were classed as regional, and all other expanded tumor TCRs were classed as ubiquitous. Renyi diversity was computed with the R vegan package after each repertoire had been subsampled 100 times to 5,000 TCRs. CDR3 similarity networks were constructed using string-kernel similarity of amino acid triplets, with links drawn between CDR3s whose pairwise similarity was above 0.82. The raw public reads went through TCRdb reprocessing: fastp at Q25, MiXCR clone calling, in-frame beta chains kept. For every CDR3 protein sequence, its rows merge into one entry that carries the most common genes and DNA. The V and J calls follow TCRdb's processing rather than the paper's. The sample includes 15,000 to 20,000 distinct CDR3 sequences, with about 7.5% observed a single time. Roughly 25% of the sample rests with the top ten.

The chain is encoded by TRBV20-1 joined to TRBJ2-3; TRBD1 lines up with 10 middle nucleotides. The sample consisted of lung tumor tissue, taken at surgery. This clonotype originated in a male donor with early-stage non-small cell lung cancer. The CDR3 protein is CSTAGTGVPGGTDTQYF. The DNA is TGCAGTACCGCCGGGACAGGGGTACCCGGAGGCACAGATACGCAGTATTTT.